Sequencing of this T cell receptor beta chain was carried out in a study of human T cells and chemical hapten exposure. The germline gives CDR1 MDHEN, CDR2 SYDVKM. Deletions cut 1 base from V and 7 bases from J, with 11 bases between. The CDR3 is 14 residues long. Described time point: pre-sensitization, week 0. Treatment of the sample: therapeutic diphenylcyclopropenone sensitization with weekly scalp DPC. This clonotype has a handful of counts. MiXCR was run by TCRdb on the RACE reads, yielding one entry per CDR3 protein. The repertoire includes 180,000 or so distinct CDR3 sequences, around 30% of them detected once, and 2.5% to 3.5% sits in the top ten.

V and J are TRBV28 and TRBJ2-4; no definite D call. The source of this sequence is a woman between 25 and 40 years old with alopecia areata. Some clones in this sample may be carry-over from other donors' samples. The source was whole blood, collected in connection with sensitization to the hapten diphenylcyclopropenone (DPC). The CDR3 DNA follows: TGTGCCAGCAGTTTATCGGCTAGGCGGAACATTCAGTACTTC. It specifies CASSLSARRNIQYF.